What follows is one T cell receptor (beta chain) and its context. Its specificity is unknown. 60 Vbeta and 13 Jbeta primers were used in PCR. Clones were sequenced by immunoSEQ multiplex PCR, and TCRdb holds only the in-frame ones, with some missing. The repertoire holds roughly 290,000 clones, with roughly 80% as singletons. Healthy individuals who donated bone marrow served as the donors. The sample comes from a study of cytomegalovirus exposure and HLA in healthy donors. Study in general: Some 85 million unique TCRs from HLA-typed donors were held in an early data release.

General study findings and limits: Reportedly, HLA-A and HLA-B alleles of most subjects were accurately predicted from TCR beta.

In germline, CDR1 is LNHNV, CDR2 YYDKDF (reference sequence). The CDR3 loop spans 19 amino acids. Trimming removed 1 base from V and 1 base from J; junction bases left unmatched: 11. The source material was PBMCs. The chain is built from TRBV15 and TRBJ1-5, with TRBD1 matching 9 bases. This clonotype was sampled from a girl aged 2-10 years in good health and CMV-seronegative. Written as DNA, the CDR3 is TGTGCCACCAGCAGAGCCCCGGGACAGGGTCTTGGAAGCAATCAGCCCCAGCATTTT. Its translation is CATSRAPGQGLGSNQPQHF.